This entry concerns a single TCR beta chain. This sample stems from a study of blood T cell repertoires in COVID-19. Background on the study: Spain, Italy and the United States supplied samples that represented acute and convalescent COVID-19. T cells, B-cell-depleted T cells, or PBMCs provided the cDNA or gDNA that served as material.

The CDR3 runs to 15 residues. V shed 7 bases and J 2 bases; nucleotides not matched to a gene: 9. Germline V gives CDR1 WNHNN, CDR2 SYGVQD (reference sequence). Authors' processing steps: For nucleated cells, counts were estimated from reference gene primer amplification. Sequencing was performed with immunoSEQ multiplex PCR; in TCRdb, only in-frame clones are kept and a portion is missing. V and J calls and clone size are given by that table; D and trimming were obtained from the DNA. The sample yields roughly 200,000 clones, around nine tenths seen once. The receptor comes from a woman aged 40 to 50 who had recovered from COVID-19. The chain employs TRBV10-1 and TRBJ2-3; 7 nucleotides line up with TRBD2. Sequencing used peripheral blood. In DNA form, the CDR3 reads TGCGCCAGCACTATCGCGGGAGATTCCACAGATACGCAGTATTTT. This sequence encodes CASTIAGDSTDTQYF.